The present entry profiles one T cell receptor beta chain with its context. TCRdb's table, derived via immunoSEQ multiplex PCR, lists solely in-frame clones and lacks some. The sample has 100,000 to 150,000 clones, 88% seen once. This CDR3 has 16 residues. V lost 4 bases to trimming and J lost 3 bases; unmatched junction nucleotides: 11. Germline assignment: CDR1 MDHEN and CDR2 SYDVKM. This entry belongs to a study of blood T cell repertoires in COVID-19. The clonotype originates from a man between 65 and 80 years old with active COVID-19. Sequenced: peripheral blood. The genes are TRBV28 and TRBJ2-7; 8 positions agree with TRBD1. CDR3 residues: CASSSGQGQAYYEQYF. The DNA of the CDR3 is TGTGCCAGCAGTTCCGGACAGGGACAGGCCTACTACGAGCAGTACTTC. Filled out from reference TRBV28 and TRBJ2-7, the complete variable domain reads DVKVTQSSRYLVKRTGEKVFLECVQDMDHENMFWYRQDPGLGLRLIYFSYDVKMKEKGDIPEGYSVSREKKERFSLILESASTNQTSMYLCASSSGQGQAYYEQYFGPGTRLTVT.